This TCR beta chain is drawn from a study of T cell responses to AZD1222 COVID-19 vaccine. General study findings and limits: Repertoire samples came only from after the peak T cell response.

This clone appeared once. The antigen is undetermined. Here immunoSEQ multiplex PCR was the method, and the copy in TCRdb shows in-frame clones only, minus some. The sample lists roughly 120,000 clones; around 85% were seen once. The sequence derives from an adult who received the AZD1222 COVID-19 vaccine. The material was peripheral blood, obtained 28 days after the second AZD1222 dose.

The CDR3 DNA sequence: TGTGCCAGCAGCTTAGCAACAGGGGGGGACACTGAAGCTTTCTTT. Encoded protein: CASSLATGGDTEAFF. V gene TRBV7-9 combines with J gene TRBJ1-1; 8 positions agree with TRBD1. This CDR3 region has 15 residues. Germline trimming cut 0 bases from V and 3 bases from J; bases unmatched to any gene: 3. Germline CDR1 is SEHNR and CDR2 is FQNEAQ (reference sequence).